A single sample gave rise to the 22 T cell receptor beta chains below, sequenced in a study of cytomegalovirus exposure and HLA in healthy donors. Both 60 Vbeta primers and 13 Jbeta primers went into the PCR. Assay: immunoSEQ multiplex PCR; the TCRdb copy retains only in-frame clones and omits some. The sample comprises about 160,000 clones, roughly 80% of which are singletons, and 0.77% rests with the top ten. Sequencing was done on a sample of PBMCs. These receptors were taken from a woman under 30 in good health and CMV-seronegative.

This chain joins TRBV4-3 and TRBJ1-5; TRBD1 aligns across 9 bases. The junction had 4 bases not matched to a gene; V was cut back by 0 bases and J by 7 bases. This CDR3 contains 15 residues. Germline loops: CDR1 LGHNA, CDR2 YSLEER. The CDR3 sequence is CASSQDRQGGQPQHF. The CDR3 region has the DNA TGCGCCAGCAGCCAAGACCGACAGGGGGGCCAGCCCCAGCATTTT.

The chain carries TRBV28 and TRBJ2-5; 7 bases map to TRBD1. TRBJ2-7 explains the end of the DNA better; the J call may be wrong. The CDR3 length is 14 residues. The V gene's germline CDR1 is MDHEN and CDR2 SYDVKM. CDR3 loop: CASSLAQGSGEQYF. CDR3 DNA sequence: TGTGCCAGCAGCCTCGCACAGGGGTCCGGCGAGCAGTACTTC.

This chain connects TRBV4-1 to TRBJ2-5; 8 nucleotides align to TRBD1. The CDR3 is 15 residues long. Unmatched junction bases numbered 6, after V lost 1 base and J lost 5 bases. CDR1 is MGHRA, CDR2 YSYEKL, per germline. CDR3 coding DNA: TGCGCCAGCAGCCAAGTCCAGGGGGCAGGGGAGACCCAGTACTTC. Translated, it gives CASSQVQGAGETQYF.

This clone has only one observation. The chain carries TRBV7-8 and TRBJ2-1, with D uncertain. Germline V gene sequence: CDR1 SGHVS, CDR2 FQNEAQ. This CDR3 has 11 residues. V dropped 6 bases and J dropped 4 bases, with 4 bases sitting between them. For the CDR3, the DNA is TGTGCCAGCAGGGCTTACAATGAGCAGTTCTTC. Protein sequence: CASRAYNEQFF.

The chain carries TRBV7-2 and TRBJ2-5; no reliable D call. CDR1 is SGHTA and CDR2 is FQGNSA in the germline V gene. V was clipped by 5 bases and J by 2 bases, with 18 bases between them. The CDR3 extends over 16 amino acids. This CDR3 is CASSEKTVGGQETQYF. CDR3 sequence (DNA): TGTGCCAGCAGCGAGAAAACCGTCGGCGGTCAAGAGACCCAGTACTTC.

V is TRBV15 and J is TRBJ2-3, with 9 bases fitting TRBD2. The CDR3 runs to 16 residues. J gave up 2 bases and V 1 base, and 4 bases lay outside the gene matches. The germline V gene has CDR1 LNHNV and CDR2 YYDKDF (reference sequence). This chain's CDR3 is CATSRGLAATTDTQYF. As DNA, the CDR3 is TGTGCCACCAGCAGAGGACTAGCGGCAACCACAGATACGCAGTATTTT.

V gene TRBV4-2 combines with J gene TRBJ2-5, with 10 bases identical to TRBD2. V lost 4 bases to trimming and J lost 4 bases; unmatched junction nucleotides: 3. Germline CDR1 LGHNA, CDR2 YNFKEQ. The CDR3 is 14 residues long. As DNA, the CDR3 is TGTGCCAGCAGCCGAGCGGGAGGGGGAGAGACCCAGTACTTC. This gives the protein CASSRAGGGETQYF.

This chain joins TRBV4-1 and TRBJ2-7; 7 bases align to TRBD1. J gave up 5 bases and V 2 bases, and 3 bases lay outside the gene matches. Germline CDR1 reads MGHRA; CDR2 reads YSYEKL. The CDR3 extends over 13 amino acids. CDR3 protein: CASSQPQGDEQYF. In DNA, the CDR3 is TGCGCCAGCAGCCAACCCCAGGGGGACGAGCAGTACTTC.

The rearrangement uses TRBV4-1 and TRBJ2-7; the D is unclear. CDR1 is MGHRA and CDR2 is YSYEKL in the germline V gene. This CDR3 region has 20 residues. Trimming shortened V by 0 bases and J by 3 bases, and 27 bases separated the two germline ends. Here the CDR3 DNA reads TGCGCCAGCAGCCAAGATCCCCTGGTCCCCTCATCAGGATTCCTCTACGAGCAGTACTTC. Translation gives CASSQDPLVPSSGFLYEQYF.

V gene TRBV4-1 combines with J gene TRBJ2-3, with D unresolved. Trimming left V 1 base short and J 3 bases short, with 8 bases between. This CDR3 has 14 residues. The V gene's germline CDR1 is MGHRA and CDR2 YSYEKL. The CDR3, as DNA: TGCGCCAGCAGCCAAGGACGAGGTACAGATACGCAGTATTTT. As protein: CASSQGRGTDTQYF.

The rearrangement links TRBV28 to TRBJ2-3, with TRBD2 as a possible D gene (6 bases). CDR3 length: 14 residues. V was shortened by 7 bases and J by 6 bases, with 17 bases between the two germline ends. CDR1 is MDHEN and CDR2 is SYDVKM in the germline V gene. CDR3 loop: CASTLAAWGDTQYF. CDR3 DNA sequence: TGTGCCAGCACCTTAGCGGCCTGGGGGGATACGCAGTATTTT.

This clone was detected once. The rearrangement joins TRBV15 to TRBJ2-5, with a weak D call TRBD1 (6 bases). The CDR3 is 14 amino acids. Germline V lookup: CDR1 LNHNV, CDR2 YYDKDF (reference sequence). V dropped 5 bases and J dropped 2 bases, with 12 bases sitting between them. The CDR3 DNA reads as TGTGCCACCAGCCAGGGGCAGGAGCAAGAGACCCAGTACTTC. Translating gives CATSQGQEQETQYF.

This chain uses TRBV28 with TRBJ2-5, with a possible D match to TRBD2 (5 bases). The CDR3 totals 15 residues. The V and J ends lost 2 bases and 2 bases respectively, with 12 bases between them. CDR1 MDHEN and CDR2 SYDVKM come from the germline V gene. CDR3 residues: CASSLPERIQETQYF. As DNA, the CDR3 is TGTGCCAGCAGTTTACCAGAGCGGATTCAAGAGACCCAGTACTTC.

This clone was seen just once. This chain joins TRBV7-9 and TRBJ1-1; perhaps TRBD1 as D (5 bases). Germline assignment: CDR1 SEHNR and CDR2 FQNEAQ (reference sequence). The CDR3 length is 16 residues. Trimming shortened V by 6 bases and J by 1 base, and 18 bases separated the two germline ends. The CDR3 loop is CASRKARQGPNTEAFF. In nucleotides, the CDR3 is TGTGCCAGCAGAAAAGCGCGGCAGGGCCCGAACACTGAAGCTTTCTTT.

The DNA of the CDR3 is TGTGCCAGCAGCTTAGGGGGACAGGGGAACACTGAAGCTTTCTTT. Protein sequence: CASSLGGQGNTEAFF. The J gene is TRBJ1-1, the V gene TRBV7-9; TRBD1 agrees at 9 bases. The CDR3 is made up of 15 amino acids. The germline V gene encodes CDR1 SEHNR and CDR2 FQNEAQ (reference sequence). The ends lost 1 base at V and 1 base at J; junction bases unmatched: 1.

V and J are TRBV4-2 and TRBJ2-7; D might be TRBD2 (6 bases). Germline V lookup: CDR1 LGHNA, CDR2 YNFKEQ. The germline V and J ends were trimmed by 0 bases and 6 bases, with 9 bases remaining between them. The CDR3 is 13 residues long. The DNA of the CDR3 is TGTGCCAGCAGCCAAGAAACTAGCAGCGAGCAGTACTTC. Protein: CASSQETSSEQYF.

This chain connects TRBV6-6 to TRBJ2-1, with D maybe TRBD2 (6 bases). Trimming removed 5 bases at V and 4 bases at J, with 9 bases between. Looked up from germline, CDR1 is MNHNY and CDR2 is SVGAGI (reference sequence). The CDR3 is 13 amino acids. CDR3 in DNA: TGTGCCAGCAGTAGGGACTTATACAATGAGCAGTTCTTC. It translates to CASSRDLYNEQFF.

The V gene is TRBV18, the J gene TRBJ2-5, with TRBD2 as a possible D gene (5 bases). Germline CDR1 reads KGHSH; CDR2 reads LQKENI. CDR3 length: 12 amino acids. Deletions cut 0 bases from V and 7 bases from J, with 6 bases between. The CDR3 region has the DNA TGTGCCAGCTCACCACCTGCGGGGACCCAGTACTTC. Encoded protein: CASSPPAGTQYF.

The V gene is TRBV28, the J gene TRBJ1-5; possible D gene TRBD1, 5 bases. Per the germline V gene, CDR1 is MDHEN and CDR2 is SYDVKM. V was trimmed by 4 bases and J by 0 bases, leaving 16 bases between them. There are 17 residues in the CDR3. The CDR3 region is CASSSPETVYSNQPQHF. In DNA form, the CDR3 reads TGTGCCAGCAGTTCCCCGGAGACAGTCTATAGCAATCAGCCCCAGCATTTT. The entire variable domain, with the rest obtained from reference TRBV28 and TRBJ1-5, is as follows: DVKVTQSSRYLVKRTGEKVFLECVQDMDHENMFWYRQDPGLGLRLIYFSYDVKMKEKGDIPEGYSVSREKKERFSLILESASTNQTSMYLCASSSPETVYSNQPQHFGDGTRLSIL.

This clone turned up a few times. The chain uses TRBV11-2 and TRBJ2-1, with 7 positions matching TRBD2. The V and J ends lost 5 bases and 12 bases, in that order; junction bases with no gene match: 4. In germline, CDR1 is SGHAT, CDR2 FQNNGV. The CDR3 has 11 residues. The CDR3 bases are TGTGCCAGCAGCGTCGGGACTACGCAGTTCTTC. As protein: CASSVGTTQFF. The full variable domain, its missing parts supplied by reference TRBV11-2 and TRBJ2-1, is EAGVAQSPRYKIIEKRQSVAFWCNPISGHATLYWYQQILGQGPKLLIQFQNNGVVDDSQLPKDRFSAERLKGVDSTLKIQPAKLEDSAVYLCASSVGTTQFFGPGTRLTVL.

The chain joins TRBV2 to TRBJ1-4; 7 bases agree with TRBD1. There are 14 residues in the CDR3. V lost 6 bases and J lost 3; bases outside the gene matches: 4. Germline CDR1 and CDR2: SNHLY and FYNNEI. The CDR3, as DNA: TGTGCCAGCAGCCGACAGGGACCTAATGAAAAACTGTTTTTT. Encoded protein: CASSRQGPNEKLFF. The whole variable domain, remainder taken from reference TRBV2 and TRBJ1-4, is EPEVTQTPSHQVTQMGQEVILRCVPISNHLYFYWYRQILGQKVEFLVSFYNNEISEKSEIFDDQFSVERPDGSNFTLKIRSTKLEDSAMYFCASSRQGPNEKLFFGSGTQLSVL.

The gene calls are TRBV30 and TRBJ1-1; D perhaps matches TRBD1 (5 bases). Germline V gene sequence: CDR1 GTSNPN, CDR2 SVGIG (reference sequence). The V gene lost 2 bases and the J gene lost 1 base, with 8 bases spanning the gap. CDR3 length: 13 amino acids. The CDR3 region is CAWSRQRNTEAFF. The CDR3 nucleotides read TGTGCCTGGAGTCGACAGAGGAACACTGAAGCTTTCTTT.